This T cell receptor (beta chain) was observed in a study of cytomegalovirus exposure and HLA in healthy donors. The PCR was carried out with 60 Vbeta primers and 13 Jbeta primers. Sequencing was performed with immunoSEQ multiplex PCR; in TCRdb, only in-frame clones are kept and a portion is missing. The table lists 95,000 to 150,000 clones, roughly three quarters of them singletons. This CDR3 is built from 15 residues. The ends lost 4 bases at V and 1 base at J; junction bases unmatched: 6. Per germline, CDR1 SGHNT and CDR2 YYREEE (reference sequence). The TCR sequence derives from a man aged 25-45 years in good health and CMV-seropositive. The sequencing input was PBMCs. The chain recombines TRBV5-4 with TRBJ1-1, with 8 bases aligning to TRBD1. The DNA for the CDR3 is TGTGCCAGCAGCCCCGGGCAGGGGGCGAACACTGAAGCTTTCTTT. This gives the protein CASSPGQGANTEAFF.